Listed below are T cell receptor beta chains from one sample, sequenced in a study of blood T cell repertoires in COVID-19. Assay used: immunoSEQ multiplex PCR; TCRdb lists only in-frame clones, some missing. Among hundreds of thousands of clones listed, approximately 88% were seen once. Specimen: peripheral blood. These receptors came from a woman aged 25 to 39 who had recovered from COVID-19. CDR3s leave out the opening cysteine and the closing phenylalanine or tryptophan.

J gene,V gene,CDR3 protein
TRBJ2-5,TRBV24-1,ATSETTGIGETQY
TRBJ2-1,TRBV5-6,ASSLRGANLNEQF
TRBJ1-5,TRBV20-1,SASSPPDQPQH
TRBJ2-5,TRBV2,ASSHGTSGIQETQY
TRBJ2-7,TRBV29-1,SVTGGFSYEQY
TRBJ2-1,TRBV27,ASSPGGSVNEQF
TRBJ2-5,TRBV3-1/TRBV3-2,ASSQDRGAGGRQETQY
TRBJ1-6,TRBV24-1,ATSDGQGTNSPLH
TRBJ1-6,TRBV18,ASSPQPGDNSPLH
TRBJ1-6,TRBV7-6,ASSRDRGSYNSPLH
TRBJ2-7,TRBV7-9,ASQGTPDYEQY
TRBJ1-5,TRBV14,ASSQGLQGRKH
TRBJ2-3,TRBV29-1,SVKSLGGYTDTQY
TRBJ1-2,TRBV28,ASSSGRANYGYT
TRBJ2-1,TRBV7-2,ASSSSGGVHEQF
TRBJ2-3,TRBV7-8,ASSPPVRIRTDTQY
TRBJ2-1,TRBV30,AWSMTRREQF
TRBJ1-1,TRBV28,ASSLLVFTGNTEAF
TRBJ2-5,TRBV9,ASSVGNREETQY
TRBJ2-3,TRBV7-8,ASSLAWPSGTDTQY
TRBJ1-2,TRBV11-2,ASSLGAGSYGYT
TRBJ1-5,TRBV9,ASNRGGAGNQPQH
TRBJ1-1,TRBV19,ASSSDRVSLEAF
TRBJ2-1,TRBV5-1,ASSWTSGDYNEQF
TRBJ1-2,TRBV6-2/TRBV6-3,ASSLSRGDHGYT
TRBJ1-2,TRBV5-6,ASSGGTSDYGYT
TRBJ1-5,TRBV6-2/TRBV6-3,ASSYPTVSNQPQH
TRBJ1-5,TRBV6-6,ASSYSQGVGNQPQH
TRBJ2-1,TRBV5-1,ASSLRVAGFSYNEQF
TRBJ1-1,TRBV5-1,ASSFLRVGDTEAF
TRBJ1-2,TRBV5-4,ASSLEPGEDYGYT
TRBJ1-5,TRBV5-6,ASSAGEVTQPQH